This record looks at one T cell receptor beta chain sequence and its context. The entry originates in a study of shared T cell receptors in the human thymus. Germline V gene data show CDR1 as SGHDN and CDR2 as FVKESK. This CDR3 is 15 amino acids long. V shed 4 bases, J shed 5 bases, and the junction held 10 bases outside the gene matches. Sequencing was performed with immunoSEQ multiplex PCR; in TCRdb, only in-frame clones are kept and a portion is missing. The sample lists more than 550,000 clones, 70% to 90% occurring once. These same records also appear under a second study, on human thymus T cells.

Material: thymocytes. The rearrangement joins TRBV14 to TRBJ1-1; TRBD1 aligns across 7 bases. The sequence was obtained from a boy younger than two with a congenital heart defect. Here the CDR3 reads CASSLGQAFVTEAFF. The DNA for the CDR3 is TGTGCCAGCAGCCTAGGACAGGCGTTTGTGACTGAAGCTTTCTTT.